Listed here is a single T cell receptor beta chain. The antigen remains undetermined. These data originate in a study of T-cell reconstitution after alpha-beta-depleted transplantation in children. Construction of the TCRbeta library involved unique molecular identifiers. Each CDR3 protein is one row after TCRdb ran MiXCR on the PCR reads. The sample carries about 830,000 distinct CDR3 sequences, 16% recorded once. The V end was cut by 2 bases, the J end by 5 bases, with 19 bases between. Per the germline V gene, CDR1 is SGHRS and CDR2 is YFSETQ. This CDR3 has 16 residues. Study results and caveats: High day-60 TCRbeta diversity in some patients came from surviving recipient T cells and thymic progenitors. Among T cells one year after transplant, newly produced cells accounted for most counts and diversity. Reportedly, only several hundred clones from non-depleted graft cells drove alpha-beta T-cell counts at about two months.

This sample comprised PBMCs, mostly from graft donor cells, obtained 360 days after TCRalphabeta/CD19-depleted stem cell transplant. This receptor was identified in a male patient younger than 18 who had a stem cell transplant for acute lymphoblastic leukemia, so the T cells may come from the graft donor. V gene TRBV5-1 combines with J gene TRBJ2-5; D is unclear. The CDR3 spells CASSLNQLGRSETQYF. The DNA for the CDR3 is TGCGCCAGCAGCTTAAACCAGCTCGGGCGGTCGGAGACCCAGTACTTC.